The 15 T cell receptor beta chains below come from one sample, sequenced in a study of blood T cells in healthy people across ages. Combining a sample-barcoded 5' primer with a J-beta primer mix, a second PCR ran for about 6 to 11 cycles. TCRdb re-called the 5' RACE reads through MiXCR, storing one row per CDR3 protein. The sample includes approximately 800,000 distinct CDR3 sequences, around two thirds of them seen just once. Sequencing was performed on blood. Source of these receptors: a man between 25 and 39 years old in good health.

V gene TRBV28 combines with J gene TRBJ2-7, with a possible D match to TRBD2 (6 bases). This CDR3 is built from 12 residues. The V gene lost 5 bases and the J gene lost 4 bases, with 9 bases spanning the gap. The V gene's germline CDR1 is MDHEN and CDR2 SYDVKM. This chain's CDR3 is CASSPGEYEQYF. The CDR3 region has the DNA TGTGCCAGCAGTCCGGGGGAGTACGAGCAGTACTTC.

J is TRBJ2-1 and V is TRBV20-1; D unclear. Germline assignment: CDR1 DFQATT and CDR2 SNEGSKA (reference sequence). Deletions cut 3 bases from V and 8 bases from J, with 14 bases between. CDR3 length: 13 amino acids. The DNA for the CDR3 is TGCAGTGCTAGGCTGGGAACGGACGATGAGCAGTTCTTC. Its protein is CSARLGTDDEQFF.

This clonotype has more than one count but fewer than ten. The chain combines TRBV20-1 with TRBJ1-1; TRBD1 matches at 7 bases. CDR3 length equals 12 residues. CDR1 is DFQATT and CDR2 is SNEGSKA in the germline V gene (reference sequence). Trimming removed 8 bases from V and 0 bases from J; junction bases left unmatched: 3. The chain's CDR3 is CSPGGMNTEAFF. CDR3 coding DNA: TGCAGTCCAGGGGGGATGAACACTGAAGCTTTCTTT.

The J gene is TRBJ2-1, the V gene TRBV6-5, with D possibly TRBD2 on 7 matching bases. CDR1 is MNHEY, CDR2 SVGAGI, per germline. V was clipped by 7 bases and J by 6 bases, with 19 bases between them. CDR3 length: 15 amino acids. The CDR3 reads CASMGGAGALNEQFF. DNA of the CDR3: TGTGCCAGCATGGGGGGCGCGGGGGCCCTCAATGAGCAGTTCTTC.

This chain joins TRBV7-2 and TRBJ2-3; D unclear. This CDR3 contains 12 residues. Germline V gives CDR1 SGHTA, CDR2 FQGNSA. The V and J ends lost 0 bases and 5 bases respectively, with 3 bases between them. Here the CDR3 reads CASSLAQDTQYF. In DNA form, the CDR3 reads TGTGCCAGCAGCTTAGCCCAAGATACGCAGTATTTT.

This clonotype was recorded at least ten times. The chain is built from TRBV28 and TRBJ2-4; possibly TRBD1 or TRBD2 for D (5 bases each). Germline assignment: CDR1 MDHEN and CDR2 SYDVKM. The CDR3 spans 15 residues. The V end lost 2 bases, the J end lost 5 bases, and 13 bases lay between the germline ends. The DNA of the CDR3 is TGTGCCAGCAGTTTACCCCAGGGAGTGGAAAACATTCAGTACTTC. This sequence encodes CASSLPQGVENIQYF. The full variable domain, rest sourced from reference TRBV28 and TRBJ2-4, is DVKVTQSSRYLVKRTGEKVFLECVQDMDHENMFWYRQDPGLGLRLIYFSYDVKMKEKGDIPEGYSVSREKKERFSLILESASTNQTSMYLCASSLPQGVENIQYFGAGTRLSVL.

This clonotype was counted only a few times. The chain has TRBV7-2 and TRBJ1-2, with D tentatively TRBD1 (5 bases). Looked up from germline, CDR1 is SGHTA and CDR2 is FQGNSA. Trimming stripped 7 bases from V and 4 bases from J, with 25 bases between. The CDR3 length is 17 residues. CDR3 in DNA: TGTGCCAGCAACATAGCGGGGGGAGACAGCCTCGCCTATGGCTACACCTTC. It translates to CASNIAGGDSLAYGYTF.

This chain uses TRBV29-1 with TRBJ2-1; 7 bases line up with TRBD2. V shed 5 bases, J shed 8 bases, and the junction held 6 bases outside the gene matches. Looked up from germline, CDR1 is SQVTM and CDR2 is ANQGSEA. This CDR3 has 12 residues. The CDR3 region is CSVLTSFDEQFF. The CDR3 coding sequence is TGCAGCGTTCTGACTAGCTTCGATGAGCAGTTCTTC.

The chain is built from TRBV12-1 and TRBJ2-4; the D segment call TRBD2 is taken from the table without a DNA check. TRBV12-1 is annotated as a pseudogene. The CDR3 is 18 amino acids. The CDR3 DNA reads TGTGCCAGCACCTCGGGACTAGCGGGGGGCCGAGGGGAAAACATTCAGTACTTC. Protein sequence: CASTSGLAGGRGENIQYF.

V gene TRBV11-1 combines with J gene TRBJ2-6; 7 bases line up with TRBD2. The V gene's germline CDR1 is SGHAT and CDR2 FQDESV (reference sequence). V shed 8 bases and J 2 bases; nucleotides not matched to a gene: 9. The CDR3 length is 16 residues. Written as DNA, the CDR3 is TGTGCCAGCGAGACTAGCCCCCTTGCTGGGGCCAACGTCCTGACTTTC. It translates to CASETSPLAGANVLTF. Full variable domain (rest looked up from reference TRBV11-1 and TRBJ2-6): EAEVAQSPRYKITEKSQAVAFWCDPISGHATLYWYRQILGQGPELLVQFQDESVVDDSQLPKDRFSAERLKGVDSTLKIQPAELGDSAMYLCASETSPLAGANVLTFGAGSRLTVL.

This clonotype was recorded a few times. V is TRBV7-9 and J is TRBJ2-1, with D perhaps TRBD1 (6 bases). Trimming stripped 5 bases from V and 0 bases from J, with 14 bases between. Germline CDR1 reads SEHNR; CDR2 reads FQNEAQ (reference sequence). The CDR3 is 16 residues long. CDR3 region: CASSPRTVLSYNEQFF. In DNA form, the CDR3 reads TGTGCCAGCAGCCCAAGGACAGTTCTCTCCTACAATGAGCAGTTCTTC.

This chain uses TRBV11-2 with TRBJ1-6; D ambiguous. Germline CDR1 reads SGHAT; CDR2 reads FQNNGV. The germline V and J ends were trimmed by 5 bases and 9 bases, with 11 bases remaining between them. This CDR3 has 13 residues. DNA of the CDR3: TGTGCCAGCAGCGGTTCCCTCAGTTCACCCCTCCACTTT. Encoded protein: CASSGSLSSPLHF.

The V and J genes are TRBV15 and TRBJ2-4; D uncertain. The DNA matches TRBJ2-7 better at its end, which makes the J call doubtful. In germline, CDR1 is LNHNV, CDR2 YYDKDF (reference sequence). The CDR3 contains 11 residues. CDR3 sequence reads: CATSGYDEQYF. DNA of the CDR3: TGTGCCACCAGCGGGTATGACGAGCAGTACTTC.

V gene TRBV4-2 combines with J gene TRBJ2-7; D is possibly TRBD1 (7 bases). Germline V CDR1 and CDR2: LGHNA, YNFKEQ. V was trimmed by 0 bases and J by 4 bases, leaving 19 bases between them. There are 17 residues in the CDR3. The CDR3, as DNA: TGTGCCAGCAGCCAAGATGGTCTGGCAGGGGGGCCTTACGAGCAGTACTTC. It specifies CASSQDGLAGGPYEQYF.

This clonotype was counted a single time. Sequence at one end of the junction differs from germline and may be a read error. The V gene is TRBV14, the J gene TRBJ2-1; D could derive from TRBD1 or TRBD2 (6 bases each). The length of the CDR3 is 13 residues. The germline V gene has CDR1 SGHDN and CDR2 FVKESK. Here the CDR3 reads CASSRTRDNKQFF. DNA of the CDR3: TGTGCCAGCAGCCGAACGCGGGACAATAAGCAGTTCTTC.